The 3 T cell receptor beta chains presented below share a single source sample, sequenced in a study of cytotoxic CD8 clonotypes in ibrutinib-treated CLL (dated by TCRdb to about 2021). The library was produced with the immunoSEQ multiplex PCR assay. The source is immuneACCESS, and TCRdb retained only in-frame sequences with V and J called. Part of the clones is not carried over; for the studies checked, unresolved V genes explain less than half of this, and the remainder is unexplained. A total of about 35,000 clones appear in this sample, about 50% of them only once. Of the sample, 15% to 20% falls within the top ten clones. The sequenced sample was PBMCs, obtained before ibrutinib treatment. These receptors all stem from a human donor with chronic lymphocytic leukemia.

This clone was seen more than once but under ten times. The rearrangement links TRBV5-1 to TRBJ1-2; no clear D. V was cut by 4 bases and J by 3 bases, with 13 bases left in between. CDR1 is SGHRS and CDR2 is YFSETQ in the germline V gene. The CDR3 contains 14 residues. This CDR3 is CASSLVGADYGYTF. CDR3 sequence (DNA): TGCGCCAGCAGCCTGGTAGGAGCCGACTATGGCTACACCTTC.

The chain uses TRBV7-3 and TRBJ2-5; tentative D call: TRBD1 (5 bases). The CDR3 loop spans 15 amino acids. CDR1 SGHTA and CDR2 FQGTGA come from the germline V gene. The V end lost 2 bases, the J end lost 5 bases, and 15 bases lay between the germline ends. CDR3 coding DNA: TGTGCCAGCAGCTTAGGGGCAGACTTCGGGGAGACCCAGTACTTC. Protein product: CASSLGADFGETQYF.

The chain employs TRBV7-3 and TRBJ1-3, with a possible D match to TRBD1 (5 bases). Germline V gene data show CDR1 as SGHTA and CDR2 as FQGTGA. V gave up 5 bases and J gave up 2 bases, with 13 bases separating them. CDR3 length: 15 residues. The CDR3 DNA reads TGTGCCAGCAGCCGACTCGCAGGGCCTGGAAACACCATATATTTT. This codes for CASSRLAGPGNTIYF.